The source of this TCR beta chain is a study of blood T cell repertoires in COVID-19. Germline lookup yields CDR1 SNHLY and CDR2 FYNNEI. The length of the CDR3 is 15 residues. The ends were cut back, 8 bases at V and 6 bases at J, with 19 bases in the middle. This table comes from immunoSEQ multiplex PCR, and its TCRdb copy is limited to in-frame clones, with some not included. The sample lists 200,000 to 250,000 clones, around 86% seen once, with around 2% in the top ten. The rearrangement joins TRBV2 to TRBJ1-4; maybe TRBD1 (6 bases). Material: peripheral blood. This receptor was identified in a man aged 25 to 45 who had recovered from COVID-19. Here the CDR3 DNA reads TGTGCCAGCCGTAAGATGGGGCAGGGGTATGAAAAACTGTTTTTT. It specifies CASRKMGQGYEKLFF.